These 28 T cell receptor beta chains share one sample of origin, sequenced in a study of CXCR3-negative and CXCR3-positive naive CD8 T cells. The libraries of TRB cDNA were constructed through 5' RACE using UMI labels. Reanalyzing the 5' RACE reads, TCRdb keeps one entry per CDR3 protein, without DNA. Recorded for this sample: tens of thousands of distinct CDR3 sequences. The sample was memory CD8+ T cells from blood. Receptors were obtained from a human donor in good health. Some clones in this sample may be carry-over from other donors' samples.

The V and J genes are TRBV12-3 or TRBV12-4 and TRBJ2-7; TCRdb gives TRBD1 as the D gene, but with no DNA this cannot be confirmed. The CDR3 spans 15 residues. CDR3 residues: CASSIGTGGNYEQYF.

The chain carries TRBV5-6 and TRBJ2-7; TCRdb names TRBD1, which stays unverified in the absence of DNA. Germline V CDR1 and CDR2: SGHDT, YYEEEE. This CDR3 has 12 amino acids. The CDR3: CASSLGTVEQYF.

The chain has TRBV7-2 and TRBJ2-1; the TCRdb D gene call, TRBD2, has no DNA to confirm it. CDR3 length: 16 amino acids. Per the germline V gene, CDR1 is SGHTA and CDR2 is FQGNSA. The CDR3 region is CASSSGLAGGYNEQFF.

The chain joins TRBV11-2 to TRBJ2-7; the D gene TCRdb calls, TRBD1, cannot be checked with no DNA. Germline V gene sequence: CDR1 SGHAT, CDR2 FQNNGV. This CDR3 has 12 amino acids. The CDR3 loop is CASSYRAYEQYF.

V gene TRBV7-9 combines with J gene TRBJ1-1; TCRdb's assignment of TRBD1 cannot be checked, as there is no DNA. Germline lookup yields CDR1 SEHNR and CDR2 FQNEAQ (reference sequence). This CDR3 spans 16 amino acids. CDR3 residues: CASSYPLDRVRTEAFF.

CDR3 protein: CASSRVVYTGELFF. The rearrangement uses TRBV7-7 and TRBJ2-2. The CDR3 totals 14 residues. Germline loops: CDR1 SSHAT, CDR2 FNYEAQ (reference sequence).

This chain uses TRBV28 with TRBJ2-1; TCRdb returns TRBD1, unconfirmable since there is no DNA. Germline loops: CDR1 MDHEN, CDR2 SYDVKM. The CDR3 sequence is 16 residues long. The CDR3 region is CASSFPRGGGSGEQFF.

The chain links TRBV7-8 to TRBJ2-7. The CDR3 runs 15 residues. Germline-derived CDR1 and CDR2 are SGHVS and FQNEAQ. The CDR3 is CASSLVVDSSYEQYF.

V is TRBV7-9 and J is TRBJ1-1. The CDR3 sequence is 14 residues long. Germline V CDR1 and CDR2: SEHNR, FQNEAQ (reference sequence). The chain's CDR3 is CASSDGHRDTEAFF.

This chain joins TRBV28 and TRBJ2-7; there is no DNA to check the TCRdb D call of TRBD1. The germline V gene has CDR1 MDHEN and CDR2 SYDVKM. The CDR3 extends over 14 amino acids. CDR3 protein: CASSPRDSIYEQYF.

The rearrangement uses TRBV29-1 and TRBJ1-2; TCRdb's D call of TRBD1 is untestable without DNA. Germline V gene data show CDR1 as SQVTM and CDR2 as ANQGSEA. The CDR3 runs to 14 residues. The CDR3 is CSVESEDRDYGYTF.

This rearrangement joins TRBV29-1 to TRBJ2-7. The CDR3 sequence is 12 residues long. Germline CDR1 SQVTM, CDR2 ANQGSEA. The CDR3: CSVGELIYEQYF.

The V call is TRBV6-4, the J call TRBJ2-1; with no DNA, the TCRdb D assignment of TRBD1 cannot be verified. Germline lookup yields CDR1 MRHNA and CDR2 SNTAGT. CDR3 length: 13 amino acids. The CDR3 spells CASRRQGHNEQFF.

V gene TRBV29-1 combines with J gene TRBJ2-1. Germline CDR1 and CDR2: SQVTM and ANQGSEA. There are 11 residues in the CDR3. The CDR3 is CSVAEYNEQFF.

CDR3 region: CAIRGGSGFAGTEAFF. The chain combines TRBV10-3 with TRBJ1-1; absent DNA, TCRdb's TRBD1 call cannot be checked. The CDR3 runs to 16 residues. Germline CDR1 and CDR2: ENHRY and SYGVKD.

The CDR3 is CSAQVGENERYF. This chain connects TRBV29-1 to TRBJ2-7; no DNA is available, so the TRBD1 call from TCRdb remains unchecked. Germline loops: CDR1 SQVTM, CDR2 ANQGSEA. The CDR3 is made up of 12 amino acids.

This chain connects TRBV20-1 to TRBJ2-3. Germline CDR1 reads DFQATT; CDR2 reads SNEGSKA (reference sequence). The CDR3 totals 13 residues. CDR3 sequence reads: CSARDYNTDTQYF.

The chain recombines TRBV28 with TRBJ2-5; TCRdb's D gene call, TRBD1, goes unchecked for lack of DNA. CDR3 size: 15 residues. The V gene's germline CDR1 is MDHEN and CDR2 SYDVKM. The CDR3 loop is CASSWSRESTETQYF.

The V gene is TRBV6-2 or TRBV6-3, the J gene TRBJ1-1; TCRdb reports TRBD1, a call that lacks DNA to check it against. The CDR3 has 18 residues. Per germline, CDR1 MNHEY and CDR2 SVGEGT. The CDR3 here is CASSYSGPRGGKDTEAFF.

The chain employs TRBV3-1 and TRBJ2-2; TCRdb's D call, TRBD2, is unchecked because there is no DNA. The CDR3 loop spans 16 amino acids. The V gene's germline CDR1 is LGHDT and CDR2 YNNKEL (reference sequence). This chain's CDR3 is CASRPTSNANTGELFF. The variable domain in full, with the rest retrieved from reference TRBV3-1 and TRBJ2-2, is DTAVSQTPKYLVTQMGNDKSIKCEQNLGHDTMYWYKQDSKKFLKIMFSYNNKELIINETVPNRFSPKSPDKAHLNLHINSLELGDSAVYFCASRPTSNANTGELFFGEGSRLTVL.

The chain recombines TRBV7-9 with TRBJ2-7; TCRdb's D gene call, TRBD1, goes unchecked for lack of DNA. The CDR3 extends over 15 amino acids. Germline V gene lookup returns CDR1 SEHNR and CDR2 FQNEAQ (reference sequence). CDR3 sequence reads: CASSSLRQGAYEQYF.

The CDR3 spells CSARDLGGSYEQYF. This rearrangement joins TRBV20-1 to TRBJ2-7; TCRdb gives TRBD1 as the D gene, but with no DNA this cannot be confirmed. The CDR3 contains 14 residues. Germline V gene data show CDR1 as DFQATT and CDR2 as SNEGSKA (reference sequence).

The CDR3 protein is CSVEPGPKNEQFF. The chain uses TRBV29-1 and TRBJ2-1; TCRdb designates TRBD1, a call that cannot be tested without DNA. This CDR3 comprises 13 residues. The germline V gene encodes CDR1 SQVTM and CDR2 ANQGSEA.

This CDR3 reads CASSLVPSMIYNEQFF. This chain uses TRBV7-9 with TRBJ2-1; the TCRdb D gene call, TRBD1, has no DNA to confirm it. The germline V gene encodes CDR1 SEHNR and CDR2 FQNEAQ (reference sequence). The length of the CDR3 is 16 residues.

This chain joins TRBV3-1 and TRBJ2-3; there is no DNA to check the TCRdb D call of TRBD1. The germline V gene encodes CDR1 LGHDT and CDR2 YNNKEL (reference sequence). The CDR3 has 13 residues. CDR3 protein: CARSLTQGDTQYF.

This sequence joins TRBV7-6 and TRBJ2-7; TCRdb proposes TRBD1, but this gene call is untestable without DNA. CDR1 SGHVS and CDR2 FNYEAQ come from the germline V gene. The CDR3 consists of 15 residues. The CDR3 here is CASSPPRDTTYEQYF. Using reference TRBV7-6 and TRBJ2-7 for the parts outside the CDR3, the full variable domain is GAGVSQSPRYKVTKRGQDVALRCDPISGHVSLYWYRQALGQGPEFLTYFNYEAQQDKSGLPNDRFSAERPEGSISTLTIQRTEQRDSAMYRCASSPPRDTTYEQYFGPGTRLTVT.

This chain links TRBV19 with TRBJ2-1. Germline V gene data show CDR1 as LNHDA and CDR2 as SQIVND (reference sequence). The CDR3 is made up of 12 amino acids. CDR3 region: CASSIGLQTQFF.

The chain uses TRBV3-1 and TRBJ2-7. CDR1 and CDR2 from the germline V gene are LGHDT and YNNKEL (reference sequence). The CDR3 has 14 amino acids. The CDR3 loop is CASPRRDSSYEQYF.